This T cell receptor beta chain comes out of a study of monozygotic twins with cystic fibrosis. Study-wide points: Median Simpson clonality of 0.0095 suggested naive T cells predominated. Monozygotic CF twins shared more identical nucleotide clonotypes than unrelated patients.

The CDR3 loop spans 14 amino acids. V shed 3 bases and J shed 0 bases, with 8 bases lying between them. Germline assignment: CDR1 KGHSH and CDR2 LQKENI. About this clone: What it binds is not known.

Only in-frame clones appear in the TCRdb table, and some are missing; sequencing was by immunoSEQ multiplex PCR. The sample consists of some 14,000 clones, 85% to 95% of them appearing once. This clonotype was obtained from a girl under 10 years old with cystic fibrosis. The chain links TRBV18 to TRBJ1-1; the D gene is possibly TRBD1 (5 bases). Sample: blood. The CDR3 region has the DNA TGTGCCAGCTCACCGGACACTCTGAACACTGAAGCTTTCTTT. Translating it yields CASSPDTLNTEAFF. Based on the CDR3 plus reference TRBV18 and TRBJ1-1, the full variable domain is NAGVMQNPRHLVRRRGQEARLRCSPMKGHSHVYWYRQLPEEGLKFMVYLQKENIIDESGMPKERFSAEFPKEGPSILRIQQVVRGDSAAYFCASSPDTLNTEAFFGQGTRLTVV.